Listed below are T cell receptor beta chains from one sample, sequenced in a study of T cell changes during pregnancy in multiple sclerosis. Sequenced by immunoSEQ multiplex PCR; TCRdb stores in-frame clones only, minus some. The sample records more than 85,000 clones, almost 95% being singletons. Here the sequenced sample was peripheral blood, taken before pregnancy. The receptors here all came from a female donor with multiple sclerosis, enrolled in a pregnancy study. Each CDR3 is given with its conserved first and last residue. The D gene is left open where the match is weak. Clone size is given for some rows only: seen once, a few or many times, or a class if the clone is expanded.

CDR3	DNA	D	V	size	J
CASSFDSYNEQFF	TGTGCCAGTAGTTTCGACAGTTACAATGAGCAGTTCTTC	.	TRBV19	.	TRBJ2-1
CASSYSSQGSYEQYF	TGTGCCAGCAGTTACTCGAGTCAGGGAAGCTACGAGCAGTACTTC	.	TRBV6-5	.	TRBJ2-7
CASRRGTSGHNEQFF	TGTGCCAGCAGGCGCGGGACTAGCGGGCACAATGAGCAGTTCTTC	TRBD2	TRBV7-3	.	TRBJ2-1
CASSVGGNEKLFF	TGTGCCAGCAGCGTAGGCGGCAATGAAAAACTGTTTTTT	.	TRBV9	once	TRBJ1-4
CASSLPAGDEQYF	TGTGCCAGCAGCTTACCGGCAGGGGACGAGCAGTACTTC	.	TRBV7-6	.	TRBJ2-7
CASSFSRGRALYEQYF	TGTGCCAGCAGTTTCTCACGCGGGAGGGCCCTATACGAGCAGTACTTC	TRBD2	TRBV27	.	TRBJ2-7
CASSYSGGHNQPQHF	TGTGCCAGCAGTTACTCTGGCGGACACAATCAGCCCCAGCATTTT	.	TRBV6-5	.	TRBJ1-5
CAIRTFRDRDNYEQYF	TGTGCCATCAGGACCTTCCGGGACAGGGACAACTACGAGCAGTACTTC	TRBD1	TRBV10-3	.	TRBJ2-7
CASSWQGGFYGYTF	TGTGCCAGCAGTTGGCAGGGGGGCTTCTATGGCTACACCTTC	TRBD1	TRBV27	.	TRBJ1-2
CASSWGGGGYNEQFF	TGTGCCAGCAGCTGGGGCGGCGGTGGGTACAATGAGCAGTTCTTC	.	TRBV5-6	.	TRBJ2-1
CASSKRQGRNTQYF	TGTGCCAGTAGTAAAAGACAGGGAAGGAATACGCAGTATTTT	TRBD1	TRBV19	.	TRBJ2-3
CASTYSSYEQYF	TGTGCCAGCACCTACAGTTCCTACGAGCAGTACTTC	.	TRBV2	.	TRBJ2-7
CATSRLKQAAFF	TGTGCCACCAGCAGACTAAAACAGGCCGCTTTCTTT	.	TRBV15	.	TRBJ1-1
CASIEGLRVNYGYTF	TGTGCCAGCATCGAAGGCTTGAGGGTTAACTATGGCTACACCTTC	.	TRBV2	once	TRBJ1-2
CASSYAGGNEQFF	TGCGCCAGCAGCTACGCGGGAGGCAATGAGCAGTTCTTC	TRBD2	TRBV5-1	.	TRBJ2-1
CASSLLGLAATDTQYF	TGTGCCAGCAGCTTATTGGGACTAGCGGCCACAGATACGCAGTATTTT	TRBD2	TRBV7-6	.	TRBJ2-3
CASSPPTRADTQYF	TGTGCCAGCTCACCACCGACTAGAGCAGATACGCAGTATTTT	.	TRBV18	.	TRBJ2-3
CAISGEGLLYEQYF	TGTGCCATCAGTGGAGAGGGACTACTCTACGAGCAGTACTTC	TRBD2	TRBV10-3	.	TRBJ2-7
CASSQVDMGFSNQPQHF	TGCGCCAGCAGCCAAGTGGACATGGGATTTAGCAATCAGCCCCAGCATTTT	.	TRBV4-1	.	TRBJ1-5
CASRNTGQYTDTQYF	TGTGCCAGCAGGAACACGGGACAGTACACAGATACGCAGTATTTT	TRBD1	TRBV27	.	TRBJ2-3
CASSSEPISYEQYF	TGTGCCAGCAGCTCCGAGCCTATTTCCTACGAGCAGTACTTC	.	TRBV11-2	.	TRBJ2-7
CASTSLGQKSYEQYF	TGTGCCAGCACCTCACTCGGACAGAAGTCCTACGAGCAGTACTTC	.	TRBV6-5	.	TRBJ2-7
CAWSPSTGMLTYEQYF	TGTGCCTGGAGTCCATCGACAGGGATGCTGACCTACGAGCAGTACTTC	TRBD1	TRBV30	once	TRBJ2-7
CASSYLTEETQYF	TGCGCCAGCAGCTACCTAACCGAAGAGACCCAGTACTTC	.	TRBV5-1	.	TRBJ2-5
CASSGLADSYNEQFF	TGTGCCAGCAGCGGACTAGCAGACTCCTACAATGAGCAGTTCTTC	TRBD2	TRBV11-2	.	TRBJ2-1
CASSEGLAGVKYEQYF	TGCGCCAGCAGTGAGGGACTAGCGGGAGTCAAGTACGAGCAGTACTTC	TRBD2	TRBV10-1	once	TRBJ2-7
CASSITNLAGGYNEQFF	TGTGCCAGCAGCATTACAAACCTAGCGGGAGGCTACAATGAGCAGTTCTTC	TRBD2	TRBV7-9	.	TRBJ2-1
CASRAGGGDEQYF	TGTGCCAGCAGGGCGGGGGGAGGGGACGAGCAGTACTTC	TRBD2	TRBV6-1	.	TRBJ2-7
CASRMAQGSQPQHF	TGTGCCAGCAGGATGGCGCAGGGGTCGCAGCCCCAGCATTTT	.	TRBV6-1	once	TRBJ1-5
CASSYLGQGWDDEQFF	TGTGCCAGCAGTTACTTAGGACAGGGGTGGGATGATGAGCAGTTCTTC	TRBD1	TRBV6-6	.	TRBJ2-1
CASSPVSGNQPQHF	TGTGCCAGTAGTCCTGTCAGTGGCAATCAGCCCCAGCATTTT	.	TRBV19	.	TRBJ1-5
CASSEGLADYYEQYF	TGCGCCAGCAGCGAAGGACTAGCGGACTATTACGAGCAGTACTTC	TRBD2	TRBV4-1	.	TRBJ2-7
CASSLYRLAGSPETQYF	TGTGCCAGCAGCTTGTACCGACTAGCGGGATCCCCAGAGACCCAGTACTTC	TRBD2	TRBV5-6	.	TRBJ2-5
CAWTGAYEQYF	TGTGCCTGGACCGGGGCCTACGAGCAGTACTTC	.	TRBV30	.	TRBJ2-7
CASTPVVLAKNIQYF	TGTGCCAGCACCCCGGTAGTCTTAGCCAAAAACATTCAGTACTTC	.	TRBV6-1	.	TRBJ2-4
CSVEARLAGGGYNEQFF	TGCAGCGTTGAGGCGAGACTAGCGGGAGGGGGTTACAATGAGCAGTTCTTC	TRBD2	TRBV29-1	.	TRBJ2-1
CASSLLRGQETQYF	TGTGCCAGCAGTTTGTTAAGGGGTCAAGAGACCCAGTACTTC	.	TRBV27	.	TRBJ2-5
CASSLTPVSGNEQFF	TGTGCCAGCAGTCTAACTCCCGTAAGCGGCAATGAGCAGTTCTTC	.	TRBV28	.	TRBJ2-1
CASSLRAGVSHEQFF	TGCGCCAGCAGCTTGAGGGCGGGAGTTAGCCATGAGCAGTTCTTC	TRBD2	TRBV5-1	.	TRBJ2-1
CASSLGTSTVYEQYF	TGTGCCAGCAGCTTAGGCACCTCGACTGTCTACGAGCAGTACTTC	.	TRBV11-2	.	TRBJ2-7
CASSWQPGLAGGRRRTDTQYF	TGTGCCAGCAGCTGGCAGCCGGGACTAGCGGGAGGGAGGAGGCGCACAGATACGCAGTATTTT	TRBD2	TRBV13	.	TRBJ2-3
CASSLWLAKSSYEQYF	TGTGCCAGCAGTTTGTGGCTAGCGAAGAGCTCCTACGAGCAGTACTTC	.	TRBV28	.	TRBJ2-7
CASSSPGIAGWGATQYF	TGTGCCAGCAGCTCCCCGGGAATAGCGGGGTGGGGGGCGACCCAGTACTTC	TRBD2	TRBV7-8	.	TRBJ2-5
CASSLPASGSYEQYF	TGTGCCAGCAGTTTGCCGGCCTCGGGCTCCTACGAGCAGTACTTC	.	TRBV28	.	TRBJ2-7
CASSAGLAGGVDTQYF	TGTGCCAGCAGCGCGGGACTAGCGGGAGGGGTGGATACGCAGTATTTT	TRBD2	TRBV7-9	.	TRBJ2-3
CASSSTPGAYNEQFF	TGTGCCAGCAGCTCGACCCCGGGAGCCTACAATGAGCAGTTCTTC	.	TRBV7-2	.	TRBJ2-1
CACLGAYHEQYF	TGTGCCTGCCTAGGAGCTTACCACGAGCAGTACTTC	.	TRBV30	.	TRBJ2-7
CASSLNRGGRETQYF	TGTGCCAGCAGTCTGAACCGGGGGGGTCGAGAGACCCAGTACTTC	TRBD2	TRBV28	.	TRBJ2-5
CASSEGGTGGYGYTF	TGTGCCAGCAGTGAAGGAGGGACAGGGGGCTATGGCTACACCTTC	TRBD1	TRBV2	few	TRBJ1-2
CASTQGGSRYGYTF	TGTGCCAGCACGCAGGGAGGTTCGAGGTATGGCTACACCTTC	.	TRBV6-6	.	TRBJ1-2
CASSFRLPYEQYF	TGTGCCAGCAGCTTTCGTCTCCCCTACGAGCAGTACTTC	.	TRBV11-2	.	TRBJ2-7
CATSRVPPRGTDTQYF	TGTGCCACCAGCAGAGTACCTCCCAGGGGCACAGACACGCAGTATTTT	.	TRBV15	.	TRBJ2-3